This TCR beta chain appears in the sequencing data of a study of monozygotic twins with inflammatory bowel disease. General observations from the study: There was no way to distinguish the different T cell subtypes.

A note on this clonotype: Its matching antigen is unknown.

TCRdb reprocessed the 5' RACE reads; each CDR3 protein has one entry and no DNA is given. The table lists around 100,000 distinct CDR3 sequences. This CDR3 is 13 amino acids long. Germline V lookup: CDR1 WNHNN, CDR2 SYGVQD (reference sequence). The receptor comes from a human donor with ulcerative colitis or Crohn's disease, or a healthy co-twin of an affected twin (not recorded which). Sequencing used blood. V usage is TRBV10-1 and J usage is TRBJ2-5. This CDR3 reads CASSGQLQETQYF.